These T cell receptor beta chains were read from a single sample in a study of Tregs in tolerant kidney transplant recipients. TCRdb keeps only in-frame clones here, not all; method: immunoSEQ multiplex PCR. This sample has around 230,000 clones, with around 81% found just once. Sequencing was done on a sample of CD4+ T cells from blood. Source of these receptors: a human donor in good health. Both conserved end residues are part of each CDR3. D genes are given only for firm matches. A row's size may be missing; if present it is once, few, many or a size class.

TRBJ1-1 . TRBV29-1 . CSVRGTGRWTFF
TRBJ2-7 . TRBV20-1 . CSATQIYEQYF
TRBJ2-7 . TRBV29-1 . CSVEGQGAPGQYF
TRBJ2-1 once TRBV19 . CASSIGRAYNEQFF
TRBJ2-1 . TRBV7-2 . CASSLAQAESLYNEQFF
TRBJ1-2 . TRBV29-1 . CSVGLGGLGSYTF
TRBJ1-1 . TRBV4-2 . CASSQEWRGTEAFF
TRBJ2-3 few TRBV6-5 . CASRQEITDTQYF
TRBJ2-7 . TRBV5-1 . CASSSQPSSYEQYF
TRBJ2-7 once TRBV19 TRBD1 CASTPGTGSYEQYF
TRBJ1-2 . TRBV4-2 . CASSQAWISVAQYGYTF
TRBJ2-1 . TRBV4-2 . CASSLGPRGVWESYNEQFF
TRBJ1-4 once TRBV18 . CASSARVATNEKLFF
TRBJ1-2 . TRBV6-1 . CAGLGGSNGYTF
TRBJ1-2 . TRBV11-2 . CASSLGGDGYTF
TRBJ2-7 . TRBV11-2 . CASSSAAVSSYEQYF
TRBJ2-7 few TRBV11-3 TRBD1 CASSRQGGDEQYF
TRBJ2-5 . TRBV6-5 TRBD1 CASSSRQGAGETQYF
TRBJ2-5 once TRBV7-7 TRBD2 CASSASGRLETQYF
TRBJ1-3 . TRBV4-1 TRBD1 CASSQDGRGLSGNTIYF
TRBJ1-6 . TRBV19 . CASSPLDRSPLHF
TRBJ1-1 . TRBV5-1 . CASSLLAADLEAFF
TRBJ1-4 . TRBV5-1 TRBD1 CASSLGTGNEKLFF
TRBJ2-7 . TRBV7-8 . CASSLVEGAGYEQYF
TRBJ2-5 few TRBV6-1 . CASSEALELGTQYF
TRBJ1-2 few TRBV10-2 . CASSGGGKNYGYTF
TRBJ2-5 . TRBV4-1 . CASSQGVAYGVEETQYF
TRBJ2-2 . TRBV6-6 TRBD1 CASRKGQGWTGELFF
TRBJ2-7 . TRBV7-9 TRBD1 CASSAGTGAQGQYF
TRBJ1-4 . TRBV29-1 . CSAQGGDEKLFF
TRBJ1-5 few TRBV6-1 TRBD1 CASQDRGFSNQPQHF
TRBJ2-1 . TRBV13 TRBD2 CASTLGGRGSYNEQFF
TRBJ2-7 . TRBV9 . CASSLWGEAGSYEQYF
TRBJ1-1 . TRBV19 . CASSIIGRSGIF
TRBJ1-1 . TRBV14 . CASSQVGGTEAFF
TRBJ2-5 once TRBV7-8 TRBD2 CASSLAAGGQETQYF
TRBJ1-3 . TRBV30 TRBD1 CAWSGGQGSGNTIYF
TRBJ1-2 . TRBV5-1 . CASSYGERGYGYTF
TRBJ1-3 . TRBV6-1 . CASSEGRPGAAGNTIYF
. . TRBV5-4 . CASSFRGNSYEQYF
TRBJ2-3 . TRBV5-6 . CASSLSRVRSTDTQYF
TRBJ1-5 . TRBV10-1 . CASSESPGGQPQHF
TRBJ2-2 once TRBV4-2 TRBD2 CASSQDRLAGANTGELFF
TRBJ1-1 . TRBV6-1 . CASSPRQSPEAFF